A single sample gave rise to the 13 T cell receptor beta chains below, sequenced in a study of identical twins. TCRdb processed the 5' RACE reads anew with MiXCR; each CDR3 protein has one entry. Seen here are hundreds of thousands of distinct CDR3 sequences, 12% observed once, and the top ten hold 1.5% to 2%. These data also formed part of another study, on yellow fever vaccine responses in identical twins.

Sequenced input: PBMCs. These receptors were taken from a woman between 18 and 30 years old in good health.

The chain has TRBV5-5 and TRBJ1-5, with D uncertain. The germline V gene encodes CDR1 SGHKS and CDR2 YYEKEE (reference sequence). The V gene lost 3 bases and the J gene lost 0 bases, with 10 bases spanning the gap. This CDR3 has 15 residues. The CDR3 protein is CASSSWTDSNQPQHF. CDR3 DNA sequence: TGTGCCAGCAGCTCGTGGACGGATAGCAATCAGCCCCAGCATTTT.

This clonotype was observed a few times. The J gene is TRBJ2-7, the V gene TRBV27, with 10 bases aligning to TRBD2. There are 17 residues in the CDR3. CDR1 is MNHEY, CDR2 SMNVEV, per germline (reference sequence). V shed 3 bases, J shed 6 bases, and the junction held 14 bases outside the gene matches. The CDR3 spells CASSLGLAGDFLSEQYF. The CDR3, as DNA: TGTGCCAGCAGTTTGGGGCTAGCGGGAGACTTTTTGAGCGAGCAGTACTTC.

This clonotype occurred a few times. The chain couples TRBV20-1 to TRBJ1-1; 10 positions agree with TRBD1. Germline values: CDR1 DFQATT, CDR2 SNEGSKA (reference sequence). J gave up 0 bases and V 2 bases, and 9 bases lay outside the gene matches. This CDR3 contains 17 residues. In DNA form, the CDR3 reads TGCAGTGCTAGAATCGACAGGGGGCTGAACCTGAACACTGAAGCTTTCTTT. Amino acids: CSARIDRGLNLNTEAFF.

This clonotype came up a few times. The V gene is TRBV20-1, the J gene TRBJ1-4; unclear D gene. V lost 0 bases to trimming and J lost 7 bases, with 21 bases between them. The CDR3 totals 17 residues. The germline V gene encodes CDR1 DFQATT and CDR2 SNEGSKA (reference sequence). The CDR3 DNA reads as TGCAGTGCTAGAGATCCGAGAATTTCCTCATCGGGTGAAAAACTGTTTTTT. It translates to CSARDPRISSSGEKLFF.

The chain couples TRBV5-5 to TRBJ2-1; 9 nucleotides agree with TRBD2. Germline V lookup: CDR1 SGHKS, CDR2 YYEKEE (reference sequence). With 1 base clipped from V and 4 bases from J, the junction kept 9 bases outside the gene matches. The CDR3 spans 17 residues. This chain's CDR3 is CASSLSSGRTPYNEQFF. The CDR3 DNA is TGTGCCAGCAGCTTGAGCAGCGGGAGGACCCCATACAATGAGCAGTTCTTC.

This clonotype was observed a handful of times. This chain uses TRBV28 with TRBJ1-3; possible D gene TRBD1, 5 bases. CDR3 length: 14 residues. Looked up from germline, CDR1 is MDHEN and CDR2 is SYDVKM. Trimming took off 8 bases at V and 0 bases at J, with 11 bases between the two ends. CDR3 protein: CASGDGGSGNTIYF. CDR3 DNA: TGTGCCAGCGGGGACGGTGGCTCTGGAAACACCATATATTTT.

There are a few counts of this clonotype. Here the CDR3 DNA reads TGTGCCAGCAGTTGGCAGGGCAAGGGTGAGCAGTACTTC. Translated, it gives CASSWQGKGEQYF. The rearrangement joins TRBV6-6 to TRBJ2-7, with a tentative D call TRBD1 (5 bases). The CDR3 length is 13 residues. Trimming removed 4 bases from V and 7 bases from J, with 14 bases in between. The V gene's germline CDR1 is MNHNY and CDR2 SVGAGI (reference sequence).

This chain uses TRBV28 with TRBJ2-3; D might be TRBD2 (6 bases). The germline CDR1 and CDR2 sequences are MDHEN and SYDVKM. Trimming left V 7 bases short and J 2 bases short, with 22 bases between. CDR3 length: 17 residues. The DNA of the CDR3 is TGTGCCAGCATTGGGCGGGGTCTGTACAGAAACACAGATACGCAGTATTTT. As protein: CASIGRGLYRNTDTQYF.

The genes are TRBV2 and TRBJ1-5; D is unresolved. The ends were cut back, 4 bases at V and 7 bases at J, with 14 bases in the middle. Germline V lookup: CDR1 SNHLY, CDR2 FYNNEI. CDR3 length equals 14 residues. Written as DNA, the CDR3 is TGTGCCAGCAGTGGCGGAAAGGGAGGACAGCCCCAGCATTTT. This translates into CASSGGKGGQPQHF.

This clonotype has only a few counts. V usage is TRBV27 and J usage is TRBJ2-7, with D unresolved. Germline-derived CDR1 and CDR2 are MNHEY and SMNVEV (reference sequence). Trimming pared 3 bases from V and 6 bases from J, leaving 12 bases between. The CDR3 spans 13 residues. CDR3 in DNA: TGTGCCAGCAGTTTTACAGTCTTTGGCGAGCAGTACTTC. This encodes CASSFTVFGEQYF.

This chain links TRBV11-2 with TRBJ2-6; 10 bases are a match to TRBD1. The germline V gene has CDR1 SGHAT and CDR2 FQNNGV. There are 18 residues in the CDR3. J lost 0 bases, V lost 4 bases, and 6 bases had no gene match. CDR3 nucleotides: TGTGCCAGCAGCTCTCGACAGGGGGCGAACTCTGGGGCCAACGTCCTGACTTTC. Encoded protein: CASSSRQGANSGANVLTF.

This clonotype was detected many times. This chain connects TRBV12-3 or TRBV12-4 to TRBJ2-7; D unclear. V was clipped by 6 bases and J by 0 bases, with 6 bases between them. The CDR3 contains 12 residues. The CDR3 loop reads CASSPNSYEQYF. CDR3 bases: TGTGCCAGCAGCCCGAACTCCTACGAGCAGTACTTC.

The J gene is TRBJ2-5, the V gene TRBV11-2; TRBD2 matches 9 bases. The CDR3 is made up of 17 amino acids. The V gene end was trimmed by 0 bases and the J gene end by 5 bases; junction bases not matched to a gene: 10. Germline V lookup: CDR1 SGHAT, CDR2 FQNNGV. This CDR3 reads CASSLDEGGGARETQYF. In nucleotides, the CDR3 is TGTGCCAGCAGCTTAGACGAGGGCGGGGGGGCACGGGAGACCCAGTACTTC.